This T cell receptor beta chain stems from a study of blood T cell repertoires in COVID-19. Turning to the study itself: T cells, B-cell-depleted T cells, or PBMCs provided the cDNA or gDNA that served as material.

Germline CDR1 and CDR2: GTSNPN and SVGIG (reference sequence). V was shortened by 2 bases and J by 6 bases, with 6 bases between the two germline ends. This CDR3 contains 11 residues. Per the authors' pipeline: Amplifying reference gene primers gave estimates of nucleated cell counts. The method was immunoSEQ multiplex PCR; TCRdb's version includes in-frame clones alone and lacks a portion of them. That table furnishes V, J and clone size, whereas the DNA furnished D and trimming. Of around 200,000 clones listed, 65% to 90% were seen once; the top ten hold around 4.5%. This chain uses TRBV30 with TRBJ2-3; D is uncertain. Source material: peripheral blood. This TCR came from a man aged 45-60 years with acute or convalescent COVID-19. CDR3 sequence reads: CAWSSRDTQYF. The CDR3 DNA is TGTGCCTGGAGTTCCAGGGATACGCAGTATTTT. Full variable domain (remainder filled in from reference TRBV30 and TRBJ2-3): SQTIHQWPATLVQPVGSPLSLECTVEGTSNPNLYWYRQAAGRGLQLLFYSVGIGQISSEVPQNLSASRPQDRQFILSSKKLLLSDSGFYLCAWSSRDTQYFGPGTRLTVL.